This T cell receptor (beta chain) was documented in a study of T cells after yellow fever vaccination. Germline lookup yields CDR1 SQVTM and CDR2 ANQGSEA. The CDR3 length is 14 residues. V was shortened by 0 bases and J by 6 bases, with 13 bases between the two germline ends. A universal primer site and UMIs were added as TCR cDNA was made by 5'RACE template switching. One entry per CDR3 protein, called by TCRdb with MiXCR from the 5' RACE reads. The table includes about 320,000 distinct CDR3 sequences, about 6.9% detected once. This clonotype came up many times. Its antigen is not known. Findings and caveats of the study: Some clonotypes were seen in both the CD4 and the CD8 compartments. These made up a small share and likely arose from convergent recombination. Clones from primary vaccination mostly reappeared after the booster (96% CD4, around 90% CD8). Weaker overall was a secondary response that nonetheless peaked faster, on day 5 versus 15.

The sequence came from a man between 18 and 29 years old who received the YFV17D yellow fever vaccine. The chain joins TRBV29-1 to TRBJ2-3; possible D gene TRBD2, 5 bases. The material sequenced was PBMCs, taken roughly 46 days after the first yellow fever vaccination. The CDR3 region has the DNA TGCAGCGTTGAAGACCCCCGGAGGTCGGATACGCAGTATTTT. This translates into CSVEDPRRSDTQYF.